Listed below are T cell receptor beta chains from one sample, sequenced in a study of cytomegalovirus exposure and HLA in healthy donors. Only in-frame clones appear in the TCRdb table, and some are missing; sequencing was by immunoSEQ multiplex PCR. The sample has around 130,000 clones; 70% to 80% are singletons. Sequenced sample: PBMCs. These receptor sequences come from a human donor in good health. Both conserved end residues are part of each CDR3. Each record gives: J gene, CDR3 length, D gene, V gene, CDR3 protein. The D gene is left open where the match is weak.

J gene: TRBJ2-3; CDR3 length: 14; D gene: -; V gene: TRBV5-1; CDR3 protein: CASSFSVPPDTQYF
J gene: TRBJ1-1; CDR3 length: 12; D gene: -; V gene: TRBV5-4; CDR3 protein: CASSLPRTEAFF
J gene: TRBJ2-1; CDR3 length: 12; D gene: -; V gene: TRBV11-2; CDR3 protein: CASSTLYPERFF
J gene: TRBJ1-1; CDR3 length: 11; D gene: -; V gene: TRBV30; CDR3 protein: CAYRENTEAFF
J gene: TRBJ1-4; CDR3 length: 16; D gene: -; V gene: TRBV2; CDR3 protein: CASNRGAGATNEKLFF
J gene: TRBJ2-7; CDR3 length: 14; D gene: -; V gene: TRBV19; CDR3 protein: CATRPRRSSYEQYF
J gene: TRBJ2-7; CDR3 length: 19; D gene: TRBD2; V gene: TRBV5-1; CDR3 protein: CASSSPPGTSGLPPYEQYF
J gene: TRBJ2-3; CDR3 length: 13; D gene: -; V gene: TRBV5-1; CDR3 protein: CASSSGYTDTQYF
J gene: TRBJ2-5; CDR3 length: 18; D gene: TRBD2; V gene: TRBV7-2; CDR3 protein: CASSFWASGRTGQETQYF
J gene: TRBJ1-2; CDR3 length: 14; D gene: TRBD1; V gene: TRBV7-9; CDR3 protein: CASNPDRANYGYTF
J gene: TRBJ2-7; CDR3 length: 14; D gene: -; V gene: TRBV28; CDR3 protein: CASSLWDTAYEQYF
J gene: TRBJ2-7; CDR3 length: 17; D gene: -; V gene: TRBV11-2; CDR3 protein: CASSLGERHSPSYEQYF
J gene: TRBJ1-1; CDR3 length: 15; D gene: TRBD1; V gene: TRBV9; CDR3 protein: CASSPRQGVNTEAFF
J gene: TRBJ2-7; CDR3 length: 14; D gene: -; V gene: TRBV5-5; CDR3 protein: CASSRSGLAEEQYF
J gene: TRBJ2-2; CDR3 length: 15; D gene: TRBD2; V gene: TRBV4-1; CDR3 protein: CASSQVWTSGGELFF
J gene: TRBJ1-1; CDR3 length: 12; D gene: -; V gene: TRBV7-9; CDR3 protein: CSSSLIQTEAFF